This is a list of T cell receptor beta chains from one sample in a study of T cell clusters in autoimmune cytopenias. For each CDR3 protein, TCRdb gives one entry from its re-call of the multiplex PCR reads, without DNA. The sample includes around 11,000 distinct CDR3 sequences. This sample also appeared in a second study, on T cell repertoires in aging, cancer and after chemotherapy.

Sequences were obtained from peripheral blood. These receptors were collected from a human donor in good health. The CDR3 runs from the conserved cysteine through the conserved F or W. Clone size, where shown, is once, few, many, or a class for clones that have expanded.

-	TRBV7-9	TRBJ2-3	CASSPPGASTDTQYF
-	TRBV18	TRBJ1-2	CASSPLRTGGVYTF
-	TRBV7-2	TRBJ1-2	CASSLYSLAGYTF
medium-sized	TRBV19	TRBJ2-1	CASSISNQRRRDEQFF
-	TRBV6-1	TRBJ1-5	CASSYVLSGTVNQPQHF
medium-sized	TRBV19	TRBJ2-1	CASSLIPPGHLQSYNEQFF
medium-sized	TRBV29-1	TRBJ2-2	CSVEEDRGRRAGELFF
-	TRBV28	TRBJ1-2	CASRPAGTGGNYGYTF
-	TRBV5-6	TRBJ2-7	CASSLERRGLSYEQYF
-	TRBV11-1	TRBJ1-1	CASSARTGKNTEAFF
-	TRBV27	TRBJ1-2	CASSWGLAGYGYTF
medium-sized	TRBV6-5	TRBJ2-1	CASSTSRTSGDEQFF
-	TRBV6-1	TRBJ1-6	CASSWLEGARHSPLHF
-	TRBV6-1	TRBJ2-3	CASIRTGGTDTQYF
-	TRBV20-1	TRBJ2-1	CSARSEGALTRQFF
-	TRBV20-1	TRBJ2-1	CSAPPVAAPSNEQFF
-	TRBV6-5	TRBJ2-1	CASSYARSRSGPYNEQFF
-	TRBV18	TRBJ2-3	CASSSLGYTDTQYF
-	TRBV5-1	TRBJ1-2	CASSLSQGPNYGYTF
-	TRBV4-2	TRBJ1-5	CASSQVLNQPQHF
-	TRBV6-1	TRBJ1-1	CASSITGVWSEAFF
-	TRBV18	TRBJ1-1	CASSLNQGAPPEAFF
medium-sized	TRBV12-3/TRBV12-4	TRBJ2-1	CASSLDPNEQFF
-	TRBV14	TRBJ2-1	CASSQAFNEQFF
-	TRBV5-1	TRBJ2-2	CASSLVWGYTGELFF
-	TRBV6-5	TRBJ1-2	CASSYAGGSGYTF
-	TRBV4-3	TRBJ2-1	CASSQDPPDRPYNEQFF
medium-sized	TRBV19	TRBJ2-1	CASSPVRGGEDEQFF
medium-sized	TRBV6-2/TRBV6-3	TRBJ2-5	CASSGDRGGETQYF
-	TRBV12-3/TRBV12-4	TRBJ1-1	CASSRGGTEAFF
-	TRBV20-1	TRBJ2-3	CSAGGWDTQYF
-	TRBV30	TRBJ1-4	CAWSRQGPTNEKLFF
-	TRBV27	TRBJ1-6	CASRGERDTHNSPLHF
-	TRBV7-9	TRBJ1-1	CASKRGFYTEAFF
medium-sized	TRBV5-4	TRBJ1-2	CASSLGSRGNYGYTF
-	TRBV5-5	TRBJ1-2	CASSLLGGGRSYGYTF
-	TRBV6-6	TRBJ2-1	CASSYTLAGYNEQFF
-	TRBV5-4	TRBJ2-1	CASSFGGRNEQFF
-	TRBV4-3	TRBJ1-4	CASSPQTGIGEKLFF
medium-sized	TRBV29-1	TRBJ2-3	CSVLGGTDTQYF
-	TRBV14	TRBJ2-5	CASSRTHEETQYF
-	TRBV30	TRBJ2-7	CAWRWSSGVYEQYF
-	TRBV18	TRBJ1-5	CASSPTVNQPQHF
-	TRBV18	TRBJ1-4	CASCGSLGEKLFF
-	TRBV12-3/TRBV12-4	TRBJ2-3	CASSPGRGGTDTQYF
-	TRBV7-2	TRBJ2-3	CASSAGWRGGDTQYF
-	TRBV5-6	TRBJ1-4	CASSLRQGNNEKLFF
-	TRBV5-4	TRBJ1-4	CASSFKGRTNEKLFF
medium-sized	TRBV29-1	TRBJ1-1	CSAFRQGASEAFF
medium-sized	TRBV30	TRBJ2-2	CAWRNTGELFF
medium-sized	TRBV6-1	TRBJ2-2	CASRRTRGTGELFF
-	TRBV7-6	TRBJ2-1	CASSLVSGGWDEQFF
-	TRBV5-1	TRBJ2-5	CASSLAGGQETQYF
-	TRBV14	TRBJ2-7	CASVPGQPYEQYF
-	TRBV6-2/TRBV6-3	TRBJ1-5	CASTIRQGAGQPQHF
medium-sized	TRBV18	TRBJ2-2	CASSTGFTRPGELFF
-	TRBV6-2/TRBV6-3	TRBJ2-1	CASRTSGRSYRRNEQFF
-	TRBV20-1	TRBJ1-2	CSASYGQGNYGYTF
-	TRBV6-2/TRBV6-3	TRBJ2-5	CASRKSGDQETQYF